This T cell receptor (beta chain) was recorded in a study of human thymus T cells. General study points: Thymic repertoires overlap heavily among unrelated individuals, related research has reported. Gene usage for V and J segments appeared biased in thymic and blood repertoires.

Surgeons resected thymus tissue during corrective heart surgery. Congenital heart defects were the reason for the corrective surgery that the donors, healthy Finnish infants, were having. The CDR3 is made up of 14 amino acids. V lost 11 bases and J 1 base, leaving 14 bases between the germline ends. The germline V gene has CDR1 MGHRA and CDR2 YSYEKL. Libraries were prepared by immunoSEQ multiplex PCR; TCRdb keeps only in-frame clonotypes and omits some of them. Of roughly 130,000 clones listed, around 94% are singletons. On this clone itself: Its specificity is unknown.

The sample comprised thymus tissue. This chain connects TRBV4-1 to TRBJ2-2; D may be TRBD2 (5 bases). This TCR came from a boy under two years old with a congenital heart defect but otherwise immunologically healthy. CDR3: CAGKDYLNTGELFF. The CDR3 DNA reads as TGCGCCGGAAAAGACTACCTGAACACCGGGGAGCTGTTTTTT.